The entry that follows covers one T cell receptor (beta chain) sequence. Its target antigen remains unknown. The read gets to within 3 residues of the CDR3 end, and the germline J gene fills in the rest. The immunoSEQ assay used multiplex PCR to amplify TCR beta CDR3 regions from an average of around 1.2 ug of genomic DNA per sample. To correct primer bias, the assay used a complete synthetic TCR repertoire to set an amplification baseline. The amplicons were sequenced using the Illumina platform. On the study's bioinformatics: Error correction of the sequences involved clustering with frequency ratios plus a modified nearest-neighbor algorithm, after which the sequences were analyzed in the immunoSEQ Analyzer using IMGT gene definitions. At each rarefaction depth, TCR richness and evenness were averaged across 20 rarefaction repeats, and any sample with fewer sequences than the depth was left out. V, D and J gene relative abundances were compared between groups with Wilcoxon rank sum tests, applying FDR correction. In the blinded duplicates, the intraclass correlation was approximately 95% for TCR richness and averaged 76.4% across 66 gene segments. TCRdb stores this immuneACCESS table with in-frame sequences only. Part of the clones is absent; in the studies checked, under half of the shortfall reflects unresolved V genes, and no reason is known for the rest. The DNA was the basis for D and trimming; V, J and clone size are from that table. The sample table holds around 39,000 clones. The ten largest clones represent 6.8% of the sample.

The CDR3 covers 15 residues, taking in both the cysteine and the phenylalanine. The CDR3 was read in part: 36 bases, with the frame set at base 1. CDR1 and CDR2, looked up from the germline V gene, are MGHRA and YSYEKL. From V the trimming removes 0 bases and from J it removes 4 bases, while the gene matches leave 5 bases of the junction unaccounted for. These data are taken from a study of T cells in women clearing cervical HPV infection (dated by TCRdb to the late 2010s). Turning to the overall study: The cases were about two dozen women with histologically confirmed HPV16-related CIN3 or worse, and 2 of those women had invasive cancers. The 25 or so controls were women who cleared a single incident HPV16 infection within 12 months without developing precancer or cancer. Blood from cases was collected at the visit at which the lesion was first identified, whereas blood from controls was collected once infection was no longer detected. Among cases, blood sampling came a median of roughly 150 days after lesion detection, with an interquartile range of roughly 85 to 200 days. Since HLA typing was available for only a few women, HLA type could not be ruled out as a confounder. This exploratory proof-of-principle case-control study, nested within the Guanacaste HPV Natural History Study in Costa Rica, compared TCR repertoires among women with different cervical HPV16 outcomes. Cases and controls were matched on year of sample collection and on age within five years. Cases had a median age of about 35 years and controls had a median age of around 40, with no significant differences in baseline characteristics. In the parent cohort, about 10,000 women aged 18 or older were enrolled in Guanacaste, Costa Rica, during about 1993 to 1995 and then followed for less than nine years. As quality controls, five blinded duplicates were added to each group, bringing the total to roughly 60 samples made up of some 50 participants and some ten replicates.

Every participant had a single incident cervical HPV16 infection, and prevalent HPV16 infections were excluded. Cervical HPV DNA was detected with MY09/MY11 PCR, and genotyping was done by dot-blot hybridization. More than 14 mL of heparinized blood was centrifuged, after which the buffy coat was aliquoted, frozen at -30 degrees C, and then stored at -80 degrees C. QIAGEN kits were used to extract genomic DNA from buffy coat specimens. Broader findings and caveats from the paper: The cross-sectional design could not show whether the associations came before the infection or were a result of it, and neither effector/memory subsets nor HPV-specific T cells were isolated. Significantly higher TCR repertoire richness was observed in CIN3+ cases than in controls across sequencing depths, whereas no difference in evenness was found. Cases were distinguished from controls with an estimated AUC of about 0.78 by random forest classifiers combining richness and V gene abundances. Cases had lower TRBV6-7 relative abundance than controls (about 0.1% versus 0.15%; Bonferroni P = 0.0008). Because the number of T cells per sample was unknown, the richness differences could reflect varying T-cell content rather than repertoire biology.

Sequencing was carried out using blood buffy coat. This receptor chain uses TRBV4-1 and TRBJ1-2; TRBD1 fits 7 bases in the junction. The receptor was isolated from a woman aged 18-70 years with a cervical HPV16 infection that either progressed to CIN3+ or cleared (not recorded which). The CDR3 region has the sequence CASSQETGVSYGYTF. Partial CDR3 DNA: TGCGCCAGCAGCCAAGAAACAGGGGTGTCCTATGGC.